This T cell receptor (beta chain) was retrieved from a study of blood T cells in healthy people across ages. V gave up 5 bases and J gave up 3 bases, with 11 bases separating them. CDR3 length: 14 residues. The V gene's germline CDR1 is SGHTA and CDR2 FQGNSA. Next came a second PCR, run for about 6 to 12 cycles, which used a sample-barcoded 5' primer along with a J-beta primer mix. Each CDR3 protein is one row after TCRdb ran MiXCR on the 5' RACE reads. The repertoire holds hundreds of thousands of distinct CDR3 sequences, with about 56% as singletons. The receptor was derived from a man in his forties or fifties in good health. The material sequenced was blood. The chain is built from TRBV7-2 and TRBJ2-1; D unresolved. The DNA of the CDR3 is TGTGCCAGCAGCCCCAATGTAATCTACAATGAGCAGTTCTTC. Translation gives CASSPNVIYNEQFF.